Listed below are T cell receptor beta chains from one sample, sequenced in a study of blood T cell repertoires in COVID-19. The repertoire was sequenced with immunoSEQ multiplex PCR; TCRdb's copy has only in-frame clones and lacks some. The sample shows 150,000 or so clones, approximately 90% of them seen only once. The sequencing sample was made of peripheral blood. Receptors were obtained from a man between 60 and 70 years old with COVID-19, enrolled during active disease. Both conserved end residues are part of each CDR3. A D gene is named only where the DNA matches it firmly. A row's size may be missing; if present it is once, few, many or a size class.

clone size,V gene,D gene,J gene,CDR3 protein,CDR3 DNA
-,TRBV7-2,-,TRBJ1-2,CASSRQGSYGYTF,TGTGCCAGCAGCCGCCAGGGATCCTATGGCTACACCTTC
-,TRBV28,-,TRBJ2-3,CASSHFIMSGGTQYF,TGTGCCAGCAGCCATTTTATTATGAGCGGAGGTACGCAGTATTTT
-,TRBV7-2,TRBD1,TRBJ1-6,CASSLVGQGANWNSPLHF,TGTGCCAGCAGCTTAGTGGGACAGGGGGCAAATTGGAATTCACCCCTCCACTTT
once,TRBV3-1/TRBV3-2,-,TRBJ1-1,CASSSTGNTEAFF,TGTGCCAGCAGCTCCACAGGGAACACTGAAGCTTTCTTT
-,TRBV6-5,-,TRBJ2-2,CASSYHTTNTGELFF,TGTGCCAGCAGTTACCACACTACGAACACCGGGGAGCTGTTTTTT
-,TRBV11-2,TRBD1,TRBJ2-7,CASRYNRGPYEQYF,TGTGCCAGCAGGTATAACAGGGGACCCTACGAGCAGTACTTC
-,TRBV19,TRBD2,TRBJ2-3,CASSMATSGGDTQYF,TGTGCCAGTAGTATGGCTACCAGCGGGGGGGATACGCAGTATTTT
few,TRBV6-2/TRBV6-3,TRBD1,TRBJ1-5,CASSYGTGGTGNQPQHF,TGTGCCAGCAGTTATGGGACAGGGGGGACGGGCAATCAGCCCCAGCATTTT
-,TRBV9,-,TRBJ1-6,CASSGANNSPLHF,TGTGCCAGCAGCGGAGCGAATAATTCACCCCTCCACTTT
-,TRBV19,-,TRBJ2-5,CASSPLRRAGQETQYF,TGTGCCAGTAGTCCCTTACGGAGGGCAGGACAAGAGACCCAGTACTTC